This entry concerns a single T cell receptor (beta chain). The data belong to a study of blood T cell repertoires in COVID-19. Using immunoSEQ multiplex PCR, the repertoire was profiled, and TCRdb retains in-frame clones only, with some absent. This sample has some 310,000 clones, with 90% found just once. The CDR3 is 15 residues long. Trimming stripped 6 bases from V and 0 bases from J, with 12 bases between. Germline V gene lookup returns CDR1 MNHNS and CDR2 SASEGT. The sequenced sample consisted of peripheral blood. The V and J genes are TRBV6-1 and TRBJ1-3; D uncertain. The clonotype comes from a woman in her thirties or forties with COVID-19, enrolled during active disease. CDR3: CASSRHQSSGNTIYF. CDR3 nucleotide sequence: TGTGCCAGCAGCCGACACCAGAGCTCTGGAAACACCATATATTTT.